This T cell receptor (beta chain) was profiled in a study of cytomegalovirus exposure and HLA in healthy donors. Primers included in the PCR were 60 Vbeta and 13 Jbeta primers. Authors' processing steps: A later analysis counted 65 million to 80 million unique TCR beta chains, some 12 million shared. Sequencing was performed with immunoSEQ multiplex PCR; in TCRdb, only in-frame clones are kept and a portion is missing. V, J and clone size are those of that table, while D and trimming were read from the DNA. The data show 210,000 or so clones, with approximately 84% seen just once and 0.5% to 0.7% held by the top ten. Points on this clone: Its antigen remains unidentified.

This CDR3 has 14 residues. The germline V gene encodes CDR1 SGHNT and CDR2 YYREEE (reference sequence). Trimming removed 4 bases at V and 4 bases at J, with 12 bases between. The study, taken as a whole, reports: HLA restriction was apparent for most CMV-associated TCR beta chains in a later analysis. Sequencing depth roughly uniform across donors was assumed in presence/absence analyses.

J is TRBJ1-3 and V is TRBV5-4; unclear D gene. The clonotype originates from a woman between 40 and 55 years old in good health and CMV-seronegative. The sequenced material came from PBMCs. The CDR3 protein is CASSAATVGNTIYF. CDR3 DNA: TGTGCCAGCAGCGCAGCGACTGTCGGAAACACCATATATTTT. Together with reference TRBV5-4 and TRBJ1-3, the CDR3 gives the full variable domain: ETGVTQSPTHLIKTRGQQVTLRCSSQSGHNTVSWYQQALGQGPQFIFQYYREEENGRGNFPPRFSGLQFPNYSSELNVNALELDDSALYLCASSAATVGNTIYFGEGSWLTVV.